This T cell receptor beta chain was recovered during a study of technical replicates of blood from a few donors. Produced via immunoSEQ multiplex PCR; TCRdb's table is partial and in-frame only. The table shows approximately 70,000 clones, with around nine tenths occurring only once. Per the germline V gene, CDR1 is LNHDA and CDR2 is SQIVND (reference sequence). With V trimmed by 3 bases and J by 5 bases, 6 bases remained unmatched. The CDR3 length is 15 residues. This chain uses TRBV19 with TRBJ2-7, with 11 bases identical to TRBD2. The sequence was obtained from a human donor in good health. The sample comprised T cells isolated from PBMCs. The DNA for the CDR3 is TGTGCCAGTAGTATTATGACTAGCGGGGCCCACGAGCAGTACTTC. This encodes CASSIMTSGAHEQYF.